Listed below are T cell receptor beta chains from one sample, sequenced in a study of T cells in Graves' hyperthyroidism and ophthalmopathy. TCRdb reprocessed the multiplex PCR reads with MiXCR, giving one entry per CDR3 protein. The sample contains fewer than 500,000 distinct CDR3 sequences, 13% of which appear only once. Material: blood. All receptors derive from a man between 25 and 39 years old with Graves' hyperthyroidism that later progressed to Graves' ophthalmopathy. CDR3s include the opening cysteine and the closing phenylalanine or tryptophan. Each record gives: V gene, clone size, J gene, D gene, CDR3 DNA, CDR3 protein. The D gene is left open where the match is weak. Clone size is shown for a subset of rows, as once, few, many or a class of expanded clone.

TRBV7-8	many	TRBJ1-1	.	TGTGCCAGCAGCTTAGTCCGTTCTCGGGGGGCGTCGTCAGACACTGAAGCTTTCTTT	CASSLVRSRGASSDTEAFF
TRBV20-1	.	TRBJ2-7	.	TGCAGTGCTAGAGGTCACCGGGACACCTCCTACGAGCAGTACTTC	CSARGHRDTSYEQYF
TRBV5-1	many	TRBJ2-1	TRBD1	TGCGCCAGCAGCCCAGGGACAGGGCGTGAGCAGTTCTTC	CASSPGTGREQFF
TRBV12-5	many	TRBJ2-5	.	TGTGCTAGTGGAGAGACGGTGTCGGAGACCCAGTACTTC	CASGETVSETQYF
TRBV2	many	TRBJ1-5	.	TGTGCCAGCAGTGTGGGGACGGATACAAAGAGTAGCAATCAGCCCCAGCATTTT	CASSVGTDTKSSNQPQHF
TRBV12-3/TRBV12-4	many	TRBJ1-1	.	TGTGCCAGCAGAGGGCCTTTGACCAACACTGAAGCTTTCTTT	CASRGPLTNTEAFF
TRBV7-9	.	TRBJ2-2	.	TGTGCCAGCAGCCGGACGAGGGCGAACACCGGGGAGCTGTTTTTT	CASSRTRANTGELFF
TRBV18	many	TRBJ1-5	.	TGTGCCAGCTCACCAGAGGGGGAGCTGCCCCAGCATTTT	CASSPEGELPQHF
TRBV2	many	TRBJ1-1	.	TGTGCCAGCAGTGCCGGCATTGAAGCTTTCTTT	CASSAGIEAFF
TRBV9	few	TRBJ2-7	.	TGTGCCAGCAGCACCCCGGGACGCCCCTACGAGCAGTACTTC	CASSTPGRPYEQYF
TRBV3-1	many	TRBJ2-7	.	TGTGCCAGCAGCCACTCTACAGGCAAGAGCAACGAGCAGTACTTC	CASSHSTGKSNEQYF
TRBV7-6	.	TRBJ1-6	TRBD1	TGTGCCAGCAGCTTTAACAGGGGAAATTCACCCCTCCACTTT	CASSFNRGNSPLHF
TRBV24-1	few	TRBJ2-1	TRBD1	TGTGCCACCAGTGAGTCCAGGGGGGAGCAGTTCTTC	CATSESRGEQFF
TRBV30	many	TRBJ1-1	TRBD1	TGTGCCTGGAGTCCGACAGGGGTGAACACTGAAGCTTTCTTT	CAWSPTGVNTEAFF
TRBV5-1	few	TRBJ2-1	TRBD2	TGCGCCAGCAGCTTGGCCGGCCTAGCGGGTTACAATGAGCAGTTCTTC	CASSLAGLAGYNEQFF
TRBV5-1	many	TRBJ2-7	.	TGCGCCAGCAGCTTGGCCTTGGGATCCAACTACGAGCAGTACTTC	CASSLALGSNYEQYF
TRBV28	many	TRBJ2-2	.	TGTGCCAGCAGTTTGTGGCAGGGGGAGGGCACCGGGGAGCTGTTTTTT	CASSLWQGEGTGELFF
TRBV2	many	TRBJ1-5	.	TGTGCCAGCAGTGAAGCAATAAGGGGGGCCAGCAATCAGCCCCAGCATTTT	CASSEAIRGASNQPQHF
TRBV4-2	.	TRBJ2-5	TRBD2	TGTGCCAGCAGCCAAGACGGATTAGCGGGGCCGACAGAGACCCAGTACTTC	CASSQDGLAGPTETQYF
TRBV18	.	TRBJ1-4	.	TGTGCCAGCTCACCGTCTTCAGGAACTAATGAAAAACTGTTTTTT	CASSPSSGTNEKLFF
TRBV15	many	TRBJ1-3	TRBD1	TGTGCCACCAGGGACAGGGGGGGTGGAAACACCATATATTTT	CATRDRGGGNTIYF
TRBV3-1	few	TRBJ2-4	.	TGTGCCAGCAGCCAAGGAGCAAGCAAAAACATTCAGTACTTC	CASSQGASKNIQYF
TRBV9	many	TRBJ1-4	.	TGTGCCAGCAGCGGCCGGGGCAACATTAATGAAAAACTGTTTTTT	CASSGRGNINEKLFF
TRBV28	many	TRBJ2-1	.	TGTGCCAGCAGTTTTGGGGCACCGTGTTGTAATGAGCAGTTCTTC	CASSFGAPCCNEQFF
TRBV28	many	TRBJ1-1	.	TGTGCCAGCAGTACTATCCTCGGACAGCTGAACACTGAAGCTTTCTTT	CASSTILGQLNTEAFF
TRBV5-6	few	TRBJ2-3	TRBD1	TGTGCCAGCAGCAGAGGACAGGGGGGGGATACGCAGTATTTT	CASSRGQGGDTQYF
TRBV9	many	TRBJ1-5	.	TGTGCCAGCAGCCCGGGACACGCTAGCAATCAGCCCCAGCATTTT	CASSPGHASNQPQHF
TRBV4-1	.	TRBJ1-5	.	TGCGCCAGCAGCCAGGAGGAGGTCGAGGGTCAGCCCCAGCATTTT	CASSQEEVEGQPQHF
TRBV27	many	TRBJ2-2	.	TGTGCCAGCAGTTTACGGGTTCCCGGGGAGCTGTTTTTT	CASSLRVPGELFF
TRBV12-3/TRBV12-4	many	TRBJ2-2	.	TGTGCCAGCAGTTCCCCCACGAGCAGAGACACCGGGGAGCTGTTTTTT	CASSSPTSRDTGELFF
TRBV30	many	TRBJ2-1	.	TGTGCCTGGAGTACTGGACTTGCTAGGTCCTACAATGAGCAGTTCTTC	CAWSTGLARSYNEQFF
TRBV7-9	many	TRBJ1-2	.	TGTGCCAGCAGCTTAAGTCAAGGGATACATAACTATGGCTACACCTTC	CASSLSQGIHNYGYTF
TRBV7-9	many	TRBJ2-5	.	TGTGCCAGCAGCTTAGCGCGCGGGGAGACCCAGTACTTC	CASSLARGETQYF
TRBV11-2	many	TRBJ1-4	.	TGTGCCAGCAGCTCCCTGGCGGTGGGGAATGAAAAACTGTTTTTT	CASSSLAVGNEKLFF
TRBV9	.	TRBJ2-1	TRBD1	TGTGCCAGCAGCGTAGGTGGCCAGGGGGCGCTTGTTGGAGGTGAGCAGTTCTTC	CASSVGGQGALVGGEQFF
TRBV11-3	.	TRBJ2-1	TRBD2	TGTGCCAGCAGCATTACTAGCGGGGGGTTTAATGAGCAGTTCTTC	CASSITSGGFNEQFF
TRBV2	many	TRBJ1-6	.	TGTGCCAGCAGTGACAGGGGTTCACCCCTCCACTTT	CASSDRGSPLHF
TRBV20-1	.	TRBJ1-5	.	TGCAGTGCTAGTGCGAGTCGAGATCAGCCCCAGCATTTT	CSASASRDQPQHF
TRBV29-1	many	TRBJ1-1	TRBD1	TGCAGCGTATGGACAGGGGGGAACACTGAAGCTTTCTTT	CSVWTGGNTEAFF
TRBV27	few	TRBJ2-1	TRBD2	TGTGCCAGCAGTTTCCCTCTAGCGGGGGGGATCGATGAGCAGTTCTTC	CASSFPLAGGIDEQFF
TRBV20-1	many	TRBJ1-2	TRBD1	TGCAGTGCTAGCTCCGGGACAGGGGAAGGCTACACCTTC	CSASSGTGEGYTF
TRBV5-1	many	TRBJ2-7	.	TGCGCCAGCAGCTTGTTTTTGAAACGGACAGAGGGAAAACACGAGCAGTACTTC	CASSLFLKRTEGKHEQYF
TRBV20-1	few	TRBJ2-4	TRBD2	TGCAGTGCCAGGGCTAGCGGGGCCAAAAACATTCAGTACTTC	CSARASGAKNIQYF
TRBV30	many	TRBJ2-1	TRBD2	TGTGCCTGGAGGCGGGTGGGGGGGAAAAACCTGTTCTTC	CAWRRVGGKNLFF
TRBV5-1	.	TRBJ2-5	.	TGCGCCAGCAGCGCGGTGGGTTATCGAGAGACCCAGTACTTC	CASSAVGYRETQYF
TRBV30	few	TRBJ2-6	.	TGTGCCTGGAGCGAGGGTTTCGGGGCCAACGTCCTGACTTTC	CAWSEGFGANVLTF